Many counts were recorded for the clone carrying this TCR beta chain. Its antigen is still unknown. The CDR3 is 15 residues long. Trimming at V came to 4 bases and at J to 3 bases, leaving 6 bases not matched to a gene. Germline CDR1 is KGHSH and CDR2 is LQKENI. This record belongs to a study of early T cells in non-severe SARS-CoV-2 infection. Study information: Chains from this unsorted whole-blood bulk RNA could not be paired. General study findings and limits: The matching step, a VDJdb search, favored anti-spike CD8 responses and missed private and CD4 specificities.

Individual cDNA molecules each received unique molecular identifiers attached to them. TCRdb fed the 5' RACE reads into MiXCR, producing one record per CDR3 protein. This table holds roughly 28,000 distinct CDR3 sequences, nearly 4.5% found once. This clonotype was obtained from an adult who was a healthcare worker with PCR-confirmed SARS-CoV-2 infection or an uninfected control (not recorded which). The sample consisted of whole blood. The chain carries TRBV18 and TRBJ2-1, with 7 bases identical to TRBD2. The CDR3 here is CASSLSGGDYNEQFF. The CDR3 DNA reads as TGTGCCAGCTCACTTAGTGGGGGGGACTACAATGAGCAGTTCTTC.